These 16 T cell receptor beta chains were all obtained from the same sample, sequenced in a study of blood T cell repertoires in COVID-19. The assay was immunoSEQ multiplex PCR, and TCRdb's table has in-frame clones only and misses some. The data hold approximately 200,000 clones, with 70% to 85% observed a single time. The material sequenced was peripheral blood. The origin of the receptors is a human donor with acute or convalescent COVID-19. The donor label of this sample is uncertain.

The rearrangement links TRBV19 to TRBJ1-3, with 10 bases identical to TRBD1. V trimming: 5 bases; J trimming: 10 bases; junction bases outside the gene matches: 5. The V gene's germline CDR1 is LNHDA and CDR2 SQIVND (reference sequence). This CDR3 contains 13 residues. CDR3 protein: CASSPGTGDTIYF. In DNA, the CDR3 is TGTGCCAGTAGTCCCGGGACAGGGGATACCATATATTTT. The full variable domain, rest sourced from reference TRBV19 and TRBJ1-3, is DGGITQSPKYLFRKEGQNVTLSCEQNLNHDAMYWYRQDPGQGLRLIYYSQIVNDFQKGDIAEGYSVSREKKESFPLTVTSAQKNPTAFYLCASSPGTGDTIYFGEGSWLTVV.

The chain is built from TRBV28 and TRBJ1-2; 9 nucleotides match TRBD1. Trimming removed 6 bases from V and 1 base from J; junction bases left unmatched: 6. This CDR3 is 15 amino acids long. The germline V gene has CDR1 MDHEN and CDR2 SYDVKM. The CDR3 DNA is TGTGCCAGCAGGGGGACAGGGCGTGGTAACTATGGCTACACCTTC. Translating gives CASRGTGRGNYGYTF.

The rearrangement joins TRBV6-5 to TRBJ1-2, with 10 bases aligning to TRBD1. From germline, CDR1 is MNHEY and CDR2 SVGAGI. Trimming cost V 0 bases and J 7 bases; bases outside gene matches: 5. The CDR3 runs 15 residues. CDR3: CASSYSLGTGVGYTF. The DNA of the CDR3 is TGTGCCAGCAGTTACTCCCTTGGGACAGGGGTTGGCTACACCTTC.

This rearrangement joins TRBV9 to TRBJ2-1; 8 bases are shared with TRBD2. Trimming cost V 0 bases and J 5 bases; bases outside gene matches: 4. The CDR3 totals 15 residues. Germline lookup yields CDR1 SGDLS and CDR2 YYNGEE. The CDR3 protein is CASSVDPSGHNEQFF. The DNA of the CDR3 is TGTGCCAGCAGCGTAGACCCTAGCGGGCACAATGAGCAGTTCTTC.

The rearrangement joins TRBV28 to TRBJ1-2, with a weak D call TRBD1 (5 bases). V gave up 6 bases and J gave up 7 bases, with 15 bases separating them. This CDR3 is built from 13 residues. Per germline, CDR1 MDHEN and CDR2 SYDVKM. The CDR3 is CASSFDSFGGYTF. The CDR3 DNA follows: TGTGCCAGCAGCTTTGACAGTTTTGGTGGCTACACCTTC.

The rearrangement links TRBV7-8 to TRBJ2-1, with 8 bases matching TRBD2. The CDR3 extends over 15 amino acids. Per the germline V gene, CDR1 is SGHVS and CDR2 is FQNEAQ. The junction had 2 bases not matched to a gene; V was cut back by 4 bases and J by 0 bases. CDR3 amino acids: CASSSSGYSYNEQFF. CDR3 bases: TGTGCCAGCAGCTCTAGCGGGTACTCCTACAATGAGCAGTTCTTC.

This sequence joins TRBV27 and TRBJ2-5; 14 positions match TRBD2. Looked up from germline, CDR1 is MNHEY and CDR2 is SMNVEV (reference sequence). The CDR3 contains 21 residues. Germline trimming cut 5 bases from V and 2 bases from J; bases unmatched to any gene: 19. The CDR3 nucleotides are TGTGCCAGCAGTCGAACGCCGGGACTAGCGGGAGAGAGGCGGTCTCAAGAGACCCAGTACTTC. Its protein is CASSRTPGLAGERRSQETQYF.

This clone has just a few counts. The chain uses TRBV27 and TRBJ2-1, with a weak D call TRBD2 (5 bases). This CDR3 is 16 amino acids long. Trimming removed 6 bases from V and 4 bases from J, with 19 bases in between. CDR1 and CDR2 from the germline V gene are MNHEY and SMNVEV (reference sequence). This chain's CDR3 is CASRTFGIQSYNEQFF. The DNA for the CDR3 is TGTGCCAGCAGGACGTTCGGGATTCAATCGTACAATGAGCAGTTCTTC.

The rearrangement joins TRBV2 to TRBJ2-2, with 14 bases matching TRBD2. This CDR3 spans 17 amino acids. Germline CDR1 SNHLY, CDR2 FYNNEI. Trimming at V came to 3 bases and at J to 6 bases, leaving 6 bases not matched to a gene. The chain's CDR3 is CASSDSTSGRVSGELFF. The CDR3 DNA is TGTGCCAGCAGTGACTCGACTAGCGGGAGGGTGTCCGGGGAGCTGTTTTTT. Full variable domain (remainder filled in from reference TRBV2 and TRBJ2-2): EPEVTQTPSHQVTQMGQEVILRCVPISNHLYFYWYRQILGQKVEFLVSFYNNEISEKSEIFDDQFSVERPDGSNFTLKIRSTKLEDSAMYFCASSDSTSGRVSGELFFGEGSRLTVL.

V is TRBV3-1 (or the pseudogene TRBV3-2) and J is TRBJ2-5, with TRBD2 identical over 13 bases. Per germline, CDR1 LGHDT and CDR2 YNNKEL (reference sequence). This CDR3 is 15 amino acids long. V was pared by 4 bases and J by 7 bases, with 6 bases of the junction left unmatched. In DNA, the CDR3 is TGTGCCAGCAGCCCATGGACTAGCGGGAGCGGGACCCAGTACTTC. Translated, it gives CASSPWTSGSGTQYF.

The rearrangement uses TRBV13 and TRBJ1-1; a weak D match, TRBD1 (5 bases). The V gene's germline CDR1 is PRHDT and CDR2 FYEKMQ (reference sequence). The CDR3 totals 15 residues. Trimming took off 0 bases at V and 5 bases at J, with 13 bases between the two ends. The chain's CDR3 is CASSLGRTGRTEAFF. In nucleotides, the CDR3 is TGTGCCAGCAGCTTAGGCCGCACAGGAAGAACTGAAGCTTTCTTT.

J is TRBJ2-4 and V is TRBV18; no firm D call. CDR3 size: 14 residues. V gave up 2 bases and J gave up 3 bases, with 8 bases separating them. CDR1 and CDR2 (germline): KGHSH, LQKENI. CDR3 sequence reads: CASSPGQLKNIQYF. The DNA of the CDR3 is TGTGCCAGCTCACCAGGGCAACTCAAAAACATTCAGTACTTC.

The chain carries TRBV29-1 and TRBJ2-7; no reliable D call. The CDR3 is 11 residues long. Germline CDR1 and CDR2: SQVTM and ANQGSEA. V lost 2 bases, J lost 6 bases, and 8 bases lay in between. CDR3 sequence (DNA): TGCAGCGTTGAACAGGATCTCGAGCAGTACTTC. This gives the protein CSVEQDLEQYF.

The chain employs TRBV27 and TRBJ1-6; a possible D gene is TRBD1 (5 bases). The germline CDR1 and CDR2 sequences are MNHEY and SMNVEV (reference sequence). This CDR3 is built from 13 residues. Trimming pared 5 bases from V and 7 bases from J, leaving 9 bases between. CDR3 coding DNA: TGTGCCAGCAGTGCGGCAGGGAATTCACCCCTCCACTTT. Protein product: CASSAAGNSPLHF.

The V gene is TRBV4-2, the J gene TRBJ2-3; D not certain. With 2 bases removed from V and 2 bases from J, the gap between germline ends came to 14 bases. This CDR3 is built from 16 residues. Germline-derived CDR1 and CDR2 are LGHNA and YNFKEQ. The CDR3 spells CASSQISGTYTDTQYF. In DNA form, the CDR3 reads TGTGCCAGCAGCCAAATATCCGGTACTTACACAGATACGCAGTATTTT.

This chain links TRBV28 with TRBJ1-4, with TRBD1 as a possible D gene (5 bases). CDR1 is MDHEN, CDR2 SYDVKM, per germline. CDR3 size: 14 residues. V was shortened by 8 bases and J by 4 bases, with 14 bases between the two germline ends. CDR3 bases: TGTGCCAGCCGCCGGGGGGGGTATAATGAAAAACTGTTTTTT. Protein sequence: CASRRGGYNEKLFF.